These T cell receptor beta chains were read from a single sample in a study of blood T cell repertoires in COVID-19. TCRdb's table, derived via immunoSEQ multiplex PCR, lists solely in-frame clones and lacks some. The sample has 90,000 to 110,000 clones; about nine tenths are singletons. The sequencing sample was made of peripheral blood. Every receptor here comes from a human donor in a cohort sampled during active COVID-19. The CDR3 runs from the conserved cysteine through the conserved F or W. The order of the fields is J gene, clone size, D gene, V gene, CDR3 protein, CDR3 DNA. The D gene is left open where the match is weak. Rows may omit the clone size; those that give it use once, few, many or a size class.

TRBJ2-3 . . TRBV9 CASSDKEGTDTQYF TGTGCCAGCAGCGATAAGGAGGGCACAGATACGCAGTATTTT
TRBJ2-3 . TRBD2 TRBV5-1 CASTPSLGGFTDTQYF TGCGCCAGCACCCCGTCCCTCGGGGGGTTCACAGATACGCAGTATTTT
TRBJ1-6 once TRBD1 TRBV5-6 CASSRDSGGRYSPLHF TGTGCCAGCAGCCGGGACTCAGGGGGGCGATATTCACCCCTCCACTTT
TRBJ2-1 . . TRBV9 CASSLASSYNEQFF TGTGCCAGCAGTCTAGCGAGCTCCTACAATGAGCAGTTCTTC
TRBJ2-7 . TRBD2 TRBV7-6 CASSEGAGEGEQYF TGTGCCAGCAGCGAGGGAGCGGGAGAGGGCGAGCAGTACTTC
TRBJ1-1 . . TRBV6-6 CASRYPEVNTEAFF TGTGCCAGCAGATACCCAGAGGTGAACACTGAAGCTTTCTTT
TRBJ2-7 . TRBD1 TRBV6-6 CASSPTRQGPYEQYF TGTGCCAGCAGCCCAACGCGACAGGGGCCCTACGAGCAGTACTTC
TRBJ2-3 . TRBD1 TRBV5-1 CASSSGQVGVTDTQYF TGCGCCAGCAGCTCAGGACAGGTGGGAGTTACAGATACGCAGTATTTT
TRBJ2-7 . . TRBV27 CASSLRRDRPQPAGVYEQYF TGTGCCAGCAGTTTGAGGAGGGACAGACCCCAACCCGCAGGAGTATACGAGCAGTACTTC
TRBJ2-3 few TRBD2 TRBV7-3 CASSSDTSGRAGDTQYF TGTGCCAGCAGCTCCGATACTAGCGGGAGGGCCGGAGATACGCAGTATTTT
TRBJ1-1 . TRBD1 TRBV29-1 CSVATGTGGGTEAFF TGCAGCGTGGCGACGGGGACAGGGGGCGGCACTGAAGCTTTCTTT
TRBJ2-7 . TRBD1 TRBV28 CASSSPSGTAYEQYF TGTGCCAGCAGTTCACCCTCCGGGACAGCCTACGAGCAGTACTTC
TRBJ2-4 few . TRBV10-3 CAISESSLLRKIAKNIQYF TGTGCCATCAGTGAGTCTAGCCTTCTTCGCAAGATAGCCAAAAACATTCAGTACTTC
TRBJ2-7 . TRBD2 TRBV4-2 CASSQDEVAGRSYEQYF TGTGCCAGCAGCCAAGATGAAGTAGCGGGACGCTCCTACGAGCAGTACTTC
TRBJ1-1 . . TRBV5-1 CASSRAGAATNTEAFF TGCGCCAGCAGCCGAGCGGGGGCGGCTACGAACACTGAAGCTTTCTTT
TRBJ1-2 . TRBD1 TRBV6-1 CASSELLTGNYGYTF TGTGCCAGCAGTGAACTCCTGACAGGGAACTATGGCTACACCTTC
TRBJ2-1 . . TRBV7-8 CASSSLGGEQFF TGTGCCAGCAGCTCCCTTGGGGGGGAGCAGTTCTTC
TRBJ1-5 . . TRBV10-3 CAIAAAGDHQPQHF TGTGCCATCGCGGCGGCAGGGGACCATCAGCCCCAGCATTTT
TRBJ2-1 once TRBD2 TRBV15 CATSGAGTSPFF TGTGCCACCAGCGGGGCCGGGACTAGCCCGTTCTTC
TRBJ2-1 . TRBD1 TRBV19 CASNPDRSSYNEQFF TGTGCCAGTAACCCGGACAGGAGCTCCTACAATGAGCAGTTCTTC
TRBJ1-3 . TRBD1 TRBV7-2 CASSLAQQGDGNTIYF TGTGCCAGCAGCTTAGCACAACAGGGGGATGGAAACACCATATATTTT
TRBJ1-2 . . TRBV6-1 CASSEAAGIYGYTF TGTGCCAGCAGTGAAGCGGCCGGGATCTATGGCTACACCTTC
TRBJ1-2 . . TRBV6-5 CASSYRRDQLYGYTF TGTGCCAGCAGTTACCGGAGGGACCAACTCTATGGCTACACCTTC
TRBJ1-6 once TRBD1 TRBV19 CASRGTGGASNSPLHF TGTGCCAGTAGAGGTACAGGGGGCGCAAGTAATTCACCCCTCCACTTT
TRBJ1-5 once . TRBV5-8 CASSLANRKGNQPQHF TGTGCCAGCAGCTTGGCCAACAGGAAGGGCAATCAGCCCCAGCATTTT
TRBJ1-1 . TRBD1 TRBV2 CASSSGLGTVNTEAFF TGTGCCAGCAGTTCGGGCCTTGGGACAGTGAACACTGAAGCTTTCTTT
TRBJ2-1 . TRBD2 TRBV5-1 CASTPLAGGYNEQFF TGCGCCAGCACCCCGCTAGCGGGAGGGTACAATGAGCAGTTCTTC
TRBJ2-7 . . TRBV21-1 CASSKEGRGQDFCEQYF TGTGCCAGCAGCAAAGAGGGGCGGGGACAGGATTTTTGCGAGCAGTACTTC
TRBJ2-7 . . TRBV7-8 CASSLGTNYEQYF TGTGCCAGCAGCTTAGGAACAAACTACGAGCAGTACTTC
TRBJ1-5 . TRBD1 TRBV28 CASSPPGQGNQPQHF TGTGCCAGCAGTCCCCCGGGACAGGGTAATCAGCCCCAGCATTTT
TRBJ2-4 . TRBD1 TRBV7-2 CASSLVGQGSNIQYF TGTGCCAGCAGCTTGGTAGGACAGGGAAGTAACATTCAGTACTTC
TRBJ2-3 . TRBD2 TRBV5-4 CASSLGRGGGTDTQYF TGTGCCAGCAGCTTGGGACGTGGCGGGGGGACAGATACGCAGTATTTT
TRBJ1-3 few TRBD1 TRBV9 CASSALQDRAYSGNTIYF TGTGCCAGCAGCGCCCTTCAAGACAGGGCCTACTCTGGAAACACCATATATTTT
TRBJ1-2 . TRBD1 TRBV3-1/TRBV3-2 CASSYRGLNYGYTF TGTGCCAGCAGTTACAGGGGGCTTAACTATGGCTACACCTTC
TRBJ2-1 once TRBD2 TRBV3-1/TRBV3-2 CASSQDSSGADEQFF TGTGCCAGCAGCCAGGACTCTAGCGGGGCCGATGAGCAGTTCTTC
TRBJ2-3 . TRBD1 TRBV5-1 CASAQRDRGERGQYF TGCGCCAGCGCCCAACGGGACAGGGGTGAAAGGGGGCAGTATTTT
TRBJ2-3 . TRBD2 TRBV6-4 CASSDSSGGADTQYF TGTGCCAGCAGTGACTCGAGTGGGGGGGCAGATACGCAGTATTTT
TRBJ1-5 . . TRBV28 CASSPAEGIGNQPQHF TGTGCCAGCAGCCCCGCGGAGGGGATTGGCAATCAGCCCCAGCATTTT
TRBJ1-2 . . TRBV7-8 CASSAYEGASGYTF TGTGCCAGCAGCGCGTATGAAGGGGCTAGTGGCTACACCTTC
TRBJ1-2 . . TRBV27 CASAGLYDGYTF TGTGCCAGCGCAGGGTTGTACGATGGCTACACCTTC
TRBJ2-7 medium-sized TRBD2 TRBV11-2 CASSPSGGVSYEQYF TGTGCCAGCAGCCCTAGCGGGGGGGTTTCCTACGAGCAGTACTTC
TRBJ2-5 . TRBD1 TRBV19 CASSTPGQSLKETQYF TGTGCCAGTAGTACACCGGGACAGTCCTTAAAAGAGACCCAGTACTTC
TRBJ2-7 . TRBD1 TRBV3-1/TRBV3-2 CASSGRQGTGVYEQYF TGTGCCAGCAGCGGCCGACAGGGAACCGGCGTCTACGAGCAGTACTTC
TRBJ2-1 . TRBD2 TRBV18 CASSPGGGGARNEQFF TGTGCCAGCTCACCAGGCGGCGGGGGGGCGAGGAATGAGCAGTTCTTC